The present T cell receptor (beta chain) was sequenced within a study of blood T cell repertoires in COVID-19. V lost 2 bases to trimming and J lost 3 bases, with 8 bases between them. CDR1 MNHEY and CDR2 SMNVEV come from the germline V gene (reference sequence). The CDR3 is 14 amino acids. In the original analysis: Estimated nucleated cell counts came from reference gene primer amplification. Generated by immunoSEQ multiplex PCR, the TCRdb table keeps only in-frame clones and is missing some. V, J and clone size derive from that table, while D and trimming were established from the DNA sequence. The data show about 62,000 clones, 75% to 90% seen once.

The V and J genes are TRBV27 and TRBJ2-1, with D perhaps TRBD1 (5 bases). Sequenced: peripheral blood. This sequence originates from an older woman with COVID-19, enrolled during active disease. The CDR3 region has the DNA TGTGCCAGCAGTTTACAGGGAAGCTACAATGAGCAGTTCTTC. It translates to CASSLQGSYNEQFF.